Below are 5 T cell receptor beta chains sequenced from a single sample in a study of somatic mutations in cytotoxic T cells in rheumatoid arthritis. Data came from immunoSEQ multiplex PCR; TCRdb stores just in-frame clones and leaves some out. The table lists 12,000 or so clones, roughly 80% of them singletons. The specimen sequenced was CD8+ T cells sorted from blood. The receptors were gathered from a woman aged 55 to 70 in good health.

This clone was counted between two and nine times. V usage is TRBV2 and J usage is TRBJ2-2; 8 nucleotides align to TRBD1. The CDR3 contains 15 residues. The germline CDR1 and CDR2 sequences are SNHLY and FYNNEI. Trimming at V came to 5 bases and at J to 6 bases, leaving 8 bases not matched to a gene. CDR3 nucleotides: TGTGCCAGCAGTTGGGACAGGTTTCAAGCCGGGGAGCTGTTTTTT. It is translated as CASSWDRFQAGELFF.

Only one count was recorded for this clone. The rearrangement links TRBV2 to TRBJ1-1; TRBD1 might be the D (5 bases). Trimming pared 4 bases from V and 4 bases from J, leaving 13 bases between. The CDR3 loop spans 14 amino acids. Germline values: CDR1 SNHLY, CDR2 FYNNEI. The CDR3 DNA sequence: TGTGCCAGCAGTGGCTTTGCGGGGGGCACTGAAGCTTTCTTT. Translation gives CASSGFAGGTEAFF.

This clone was picked up one time. V usage is TRBV5-5 and J usage is TRBJ1-4; possible D gene TRBD1, 6 bases. The V end was cut by 0 bases, the J end by 7 bases, with 16 bases between. Germline lookup yields CDR1 SGHKS and CDR2 YYEKEE (reference sequence). CDR3 size: 16 residues. The CDR3 reads CASSLGTILGGEKLFF. CDR3 DNA: TGTGCCAGCAGCTTGGGCACTATCTTAGGGGGTGAAAAACTGTTTTTT.

V gene TRBV2 combines with J gene TRBJ2-2; 11 nucleotides line up with TRBD2. V shed 2 bases and J 1 base; nucleotides not matched to a gene: 3. Germline values: CDR1 SNHLY, CDR2 FYNNEI. The CDR3 length is 17 residues. The CDR3 protein is CASSEILAGGNTGELFF. The CDR3 DNA follows: TGTGCCAGCAGTGAAATTCTAGCGGGGGGGAACACCGGGGAGCTGTTTTTT.

The rearrangement joins TRBV5-1 to TRBJ2-2, with a weak D call TRBD2 (6 bases). Deletions cut 1 base from V and 6 bases from J, with 16 bases between. The CDR3 runs to 16 residues. Looked up from germline, CDR1 is SGHRS and CDR2 is YFSETQ. The CDR3 loop reads CASSLSGQGSPGELFF. CDR3 nucleotide sequence: TGCGCCAGCAGCTTGAGCGGGCAGGGATCCCCCGGGGAGCTGTTTTTT.